This TCR beta chain derives from a study of T cells in Graves' hyperthyroidism and ophthalmopathy. TCR beta CDR3 region amplification was performed from RNA transcripts. Initially, a first-round RT-PCR of the TCR CDR3 employed the HTBI primer set. TCRdb ran MiXCR on the multiplex PCR reads and lists one entry per CDR3 protein. The data show about 640,000 distinct CDR3 sequences, just under 45% seen once. With respect to this clonotype: Its antigen is still unknown. The conserved final phenylalanine or tryptophan is absent from the CDR3, which likely points to a read error.

Lactation, pregnancy, other autoimmune disease or uncontrolled infection led to exclusion of patients. Thyroid ultrasound, orbital computed tomography, clinical symptoms, and serum thyroxine and TRAb underpinned diagnoses. Study results and limitations: Researchers found most expanded thyroid clonotypes above 0.001 in blood as well. Ophthalmopathy was identified by the model a median about 6.8 months ahead of onset.

CDR1 is SGHTA, CDR2 FQGNSA, per germline. V lost 8 bases to trimming and J lost 7 bases; unmatched junction nucleotides: 15. CDR3 length equals 15 residues. This TCR was recovered from an adult man with Graves' disease, either hyperthyroidism or ophthalmopathy (not recorded which). The specimen sequenced was peripheral blood or thyroid tissue (not recorded which). The chain is built from TRBV7-2 and TRBJ1-2; 8 nucleotides align to TRBD1. The CDR3 DNA is TGTGCCAGCTCACCGCTCGCGGGACAGGAGGGTGGCTACACCTCC. As protein: CASSPLAGQEGGYTS.